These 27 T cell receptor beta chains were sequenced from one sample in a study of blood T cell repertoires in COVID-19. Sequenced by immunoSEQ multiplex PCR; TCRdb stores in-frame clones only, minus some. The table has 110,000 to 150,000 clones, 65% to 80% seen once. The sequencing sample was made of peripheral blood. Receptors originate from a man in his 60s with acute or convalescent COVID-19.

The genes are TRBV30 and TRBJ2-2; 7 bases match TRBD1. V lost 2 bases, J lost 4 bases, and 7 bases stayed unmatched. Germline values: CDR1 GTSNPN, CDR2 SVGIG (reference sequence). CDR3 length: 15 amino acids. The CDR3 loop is CAWSRPGTATGELFF. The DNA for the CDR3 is TGTGCCTGGAGTCGCCCCGGGACAGCCACCGGGGAGCTGTTTTTT.

The CDR3 coding sequence is TGTGCCAGCAGCGTACAGGTGATCGCGAACACCGGGGAGCTGTTTTTT. It translates to CASSVQVIANTGELFF. This rearrangement joins TRBV7-9 to TRBJ2-2, with D possibly being TRBD1 (5 bases). This CDR3 has 16 amino acids. CDR1 is SEHNR, CDR2 FQNEAQ, per germline (reference sequence). V lost 5 bases, J lost 0 bases, and 13 bases lay in between.

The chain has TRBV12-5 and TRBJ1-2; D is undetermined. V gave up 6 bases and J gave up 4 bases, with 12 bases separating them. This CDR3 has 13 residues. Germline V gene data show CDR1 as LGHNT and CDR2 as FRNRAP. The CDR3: CASGELIAYGYTF. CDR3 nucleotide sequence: TGTGCTAGTGGCGAGCTCATTGCCTATGGCTACACCTTC.

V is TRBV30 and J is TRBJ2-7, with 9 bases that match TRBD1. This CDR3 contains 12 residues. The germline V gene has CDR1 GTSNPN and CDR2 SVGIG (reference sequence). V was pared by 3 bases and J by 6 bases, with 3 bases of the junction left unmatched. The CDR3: CAWSATGGEQYF. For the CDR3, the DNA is TGTGCCTGGAGCGCGACAGGGGGCGAGCAGTACTTC.

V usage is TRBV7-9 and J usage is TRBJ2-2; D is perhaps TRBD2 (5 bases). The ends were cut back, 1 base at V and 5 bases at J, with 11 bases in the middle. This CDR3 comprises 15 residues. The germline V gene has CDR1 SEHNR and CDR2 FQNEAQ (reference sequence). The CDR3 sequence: CASSLERVRTGELFF. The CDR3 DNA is TGTGCCAGCAGCTTAGAGAGGGTTCGGACCGGGGAGCTGTTTTTT.

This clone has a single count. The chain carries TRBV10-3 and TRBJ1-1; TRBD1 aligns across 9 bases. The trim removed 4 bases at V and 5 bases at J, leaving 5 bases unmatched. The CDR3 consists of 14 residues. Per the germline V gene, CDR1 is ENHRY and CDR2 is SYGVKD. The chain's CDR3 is CAISAGQGETEAFF. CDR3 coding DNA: TGTGCCATCAGTGCGGGACAGGGAGAGACTGAAGCTTTCTTT.

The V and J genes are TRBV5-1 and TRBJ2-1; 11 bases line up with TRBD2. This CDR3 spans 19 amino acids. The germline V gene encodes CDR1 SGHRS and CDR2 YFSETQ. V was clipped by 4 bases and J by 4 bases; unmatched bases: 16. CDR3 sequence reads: CASSLPTGALAGGYNEQFF. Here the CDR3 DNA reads TGCGCCAGCAGCCTCCCGACAGGGGCCTTAGCGGGAGGGTACAATGAGCAGTTCTTC.

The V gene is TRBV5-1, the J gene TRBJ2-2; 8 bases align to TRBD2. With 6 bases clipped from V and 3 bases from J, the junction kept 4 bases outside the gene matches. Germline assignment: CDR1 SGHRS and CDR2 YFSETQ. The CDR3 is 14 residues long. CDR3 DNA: TGCGCCAGCAAAGCACTAGCGGACACCGGGGAGCTGTTTTTT. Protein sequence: CASKALADTGELFF. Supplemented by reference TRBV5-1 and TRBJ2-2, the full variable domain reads KAGVTQTPRYLIKTRGQQVTLSCSPISGHRSVSWYQQTPGQGLQFLFEYFSETQRNKGNFPGRFSGRQFSNSRSEMNVSTLELGDSALYLCASKALADTGELFFGEGSRLTVL.

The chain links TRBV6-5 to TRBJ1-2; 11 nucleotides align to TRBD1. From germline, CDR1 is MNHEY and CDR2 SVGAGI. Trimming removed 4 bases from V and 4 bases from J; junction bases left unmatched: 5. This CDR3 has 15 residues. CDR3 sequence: CASSWGGQGGYGYTF. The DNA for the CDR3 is TGTGCCAGCAGTTGGGGGGGACAGGGGGGCTATGGCTACACCTTC.

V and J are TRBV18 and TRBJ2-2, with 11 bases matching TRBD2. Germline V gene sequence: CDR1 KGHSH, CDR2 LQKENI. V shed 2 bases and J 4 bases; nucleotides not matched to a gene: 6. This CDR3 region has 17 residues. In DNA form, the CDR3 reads TGTGCCAGCTCACCAGGGCGAGGGACTAGCGGCACCGGGGAGCTGTTTTTT. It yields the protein CASSPGRGTSGTGELFF.

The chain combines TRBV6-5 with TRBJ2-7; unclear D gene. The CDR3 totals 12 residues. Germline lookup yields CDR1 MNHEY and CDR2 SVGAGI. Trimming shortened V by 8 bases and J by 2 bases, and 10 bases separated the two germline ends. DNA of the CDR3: TGTGCCAGCCAGGATCGAACCTACGAGCAGTACTTC. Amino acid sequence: CASQDRTYEQYF.

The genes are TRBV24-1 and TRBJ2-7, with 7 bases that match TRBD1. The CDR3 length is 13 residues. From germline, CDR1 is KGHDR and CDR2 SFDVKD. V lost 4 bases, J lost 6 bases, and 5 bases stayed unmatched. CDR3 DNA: TGTGCCACCAGTGACCCACAGGGGTTCGAGCAGTACTTC. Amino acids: CATSDPQGFEQYF.

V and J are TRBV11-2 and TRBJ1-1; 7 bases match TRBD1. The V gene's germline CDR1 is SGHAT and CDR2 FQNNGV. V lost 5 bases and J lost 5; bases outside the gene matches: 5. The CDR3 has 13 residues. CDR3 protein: CASSMRQGTEAFF. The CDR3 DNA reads TGTGCCAGCAGCATGAGACAGGGTACTGAAGCTTTCTTT.

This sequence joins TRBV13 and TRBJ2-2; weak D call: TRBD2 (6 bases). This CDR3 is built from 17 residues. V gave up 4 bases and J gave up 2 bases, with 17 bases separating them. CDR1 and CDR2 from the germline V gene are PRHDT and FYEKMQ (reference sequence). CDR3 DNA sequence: TGTGCCAGCAGCTGGAGTTTCTCGGGAGACAACACCGGGGAGCTGTTTTTT. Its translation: CASSWSFSGDNTGELFF.

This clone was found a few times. The CDR3 nucleotides are TGTGCCAGCAGTACCCTCCTAGGCCGGAGCACAGATACGCAGTATTTT. This gives the protein CASSTLLGRSTDTQYF. The chain recombines TRBV28 with TRBJ2-3; no firm D call. Looked up from germline, CDR1 is MDHEN and CDR2 is SYDVKM. V was clipped by 5 bases and J by 0 bases, with 15 bases between them. The length of the CDR3 is 16 residues.

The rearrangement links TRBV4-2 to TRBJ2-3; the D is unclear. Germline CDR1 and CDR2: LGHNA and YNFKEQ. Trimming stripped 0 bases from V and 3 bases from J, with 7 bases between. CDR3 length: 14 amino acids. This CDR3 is CASSQDSRTDTQYF. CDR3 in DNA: TGTGCCAGCAGCCAAGACTCTAGGACAGATACGCAGTATTTT.

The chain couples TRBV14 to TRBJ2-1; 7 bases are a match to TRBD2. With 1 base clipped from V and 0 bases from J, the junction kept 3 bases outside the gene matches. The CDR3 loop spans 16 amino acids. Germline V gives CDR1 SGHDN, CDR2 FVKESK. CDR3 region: CASSQVGGSSYNEQFF. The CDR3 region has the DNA TGTGCCAGCAGCCAAGTTGGCGGGAGCTCCTACAATGAGCAGTTCTTC.

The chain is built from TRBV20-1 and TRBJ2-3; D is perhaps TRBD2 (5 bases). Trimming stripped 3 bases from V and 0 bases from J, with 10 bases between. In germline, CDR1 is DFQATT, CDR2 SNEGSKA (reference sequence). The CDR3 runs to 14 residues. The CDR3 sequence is CSASRPGSTDTQYF. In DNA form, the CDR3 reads TGCAGTGCTAGTAGGCCGGGGAGCACAGATACGCAGTATTTT.

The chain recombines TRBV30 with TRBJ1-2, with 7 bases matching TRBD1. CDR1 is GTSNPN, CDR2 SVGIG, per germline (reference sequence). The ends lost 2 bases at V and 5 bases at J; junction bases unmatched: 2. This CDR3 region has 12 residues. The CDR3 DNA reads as TGTGCCTGGAGTCAGGGGGTATATGGCTACACCTTC. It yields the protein CAWSQGVYGYTF.

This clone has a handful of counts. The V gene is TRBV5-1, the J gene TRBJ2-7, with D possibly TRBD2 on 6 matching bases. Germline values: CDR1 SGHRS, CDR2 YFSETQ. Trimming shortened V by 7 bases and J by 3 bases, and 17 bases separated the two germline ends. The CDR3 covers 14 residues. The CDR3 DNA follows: TGCGCCAGCCGCCCCGAGCGGGCGAACTACGAGCAGTACTTC. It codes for CASRPERANYEQYF. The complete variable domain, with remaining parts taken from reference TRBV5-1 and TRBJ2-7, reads KAGVTQTPRYLIKTRGQQVTLSCSPISGHRSVSWYQQTPGQGLQFLFEYFSETQRNKGNFPGRFSGRQFSNSRSEMNVSTLELGDSALYLCASRPERANYEQYFGPGTRLTVT.

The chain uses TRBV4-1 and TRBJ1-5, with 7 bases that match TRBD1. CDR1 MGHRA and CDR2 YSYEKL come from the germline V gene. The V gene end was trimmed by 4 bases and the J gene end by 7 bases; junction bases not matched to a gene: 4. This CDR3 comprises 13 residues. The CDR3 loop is CASSLIQGQPQHF. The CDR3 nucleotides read TGCGCCAGCAGCCTCATACAGGGGCAGCCCCAGCATTTT.

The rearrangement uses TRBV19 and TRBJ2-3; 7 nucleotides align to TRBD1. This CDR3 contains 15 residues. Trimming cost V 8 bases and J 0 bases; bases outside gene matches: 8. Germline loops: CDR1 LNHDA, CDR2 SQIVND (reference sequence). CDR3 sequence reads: CASGDSHISTDTQYF. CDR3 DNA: TGTGCCAGTGGGGACAGTCACATTAGCACAGATACGCAGTATTTT. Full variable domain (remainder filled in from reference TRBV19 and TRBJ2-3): DGGITQSPKYLFRKEGQNVTLSCEQNLNHDAMYWYRQDPGQGLRLIYYSQIVNDFQKGDIAEGYSVSREKKESFPLTVTSAQKNPTAFYLCASGDSHISTDTQYFGPGTRLTVL.

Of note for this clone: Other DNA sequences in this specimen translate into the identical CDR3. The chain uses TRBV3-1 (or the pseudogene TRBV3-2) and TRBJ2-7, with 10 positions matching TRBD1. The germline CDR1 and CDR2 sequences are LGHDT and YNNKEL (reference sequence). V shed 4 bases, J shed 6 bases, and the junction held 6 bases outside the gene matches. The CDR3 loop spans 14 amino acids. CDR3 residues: CASSPRDRGSEQYF. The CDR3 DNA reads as TGTGCCAGCAGCCCGCGGGACAGGGGATCCGAGCAGTACTTC.

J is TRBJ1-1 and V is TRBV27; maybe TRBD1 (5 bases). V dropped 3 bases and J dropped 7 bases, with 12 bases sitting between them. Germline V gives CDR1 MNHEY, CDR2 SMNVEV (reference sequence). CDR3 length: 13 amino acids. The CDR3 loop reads CASSFVGGFEAFF. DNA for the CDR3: TGTGCCAGCAGTTTCGTTGGGGGGTTTGAAGCTTTCTTT.

CDR3 nucleotides: TGTGCCACCAGCAGAGATCTAAGGAGGGCCGAGCAGTACTTC. It is translated as CATSRDLRRAEQYF. The chain has TRBV15 and TRBJ2-7; D might be TRBD2 (6 bases). V was pared by 0 bases and J by 6 bases, with 12 bases between. Germline CDR1 LNHNV, CDR2 YYDKDF (reference sequence). This CDR3 comprises 14 residues. Using reference TRBV15 and TRBJ2-7 for the parts outside the CDR3, the full variable domain is DAMVIQNPRYQVTQFGKPVTLSCSQTLNHNVMYWYQQKSSQAPKLLFHYYDKDFNNEADTPDNFQSRRPNTSFCFLDIRSPGLGDTAMYLCATSRDLRRAEQYFGPGTRLTVT.

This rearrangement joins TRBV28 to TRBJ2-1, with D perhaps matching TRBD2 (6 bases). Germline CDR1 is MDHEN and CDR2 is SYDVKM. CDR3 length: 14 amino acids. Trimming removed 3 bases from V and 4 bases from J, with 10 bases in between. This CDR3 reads CASSLGLVYNEQFF. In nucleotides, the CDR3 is TGTGCCAGCAGTTTGGGACTGGTTTACAATGAGCAGTTCTTC.

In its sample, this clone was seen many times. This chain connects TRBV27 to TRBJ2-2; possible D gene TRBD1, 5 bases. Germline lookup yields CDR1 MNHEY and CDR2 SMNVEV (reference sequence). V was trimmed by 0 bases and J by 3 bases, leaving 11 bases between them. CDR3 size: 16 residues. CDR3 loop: CASSLSTKQDTGELFF. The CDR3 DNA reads TGTGCCAGCAGTTTATCGACCAAACAGGACACCGGGGAGCTGTTTTTT.